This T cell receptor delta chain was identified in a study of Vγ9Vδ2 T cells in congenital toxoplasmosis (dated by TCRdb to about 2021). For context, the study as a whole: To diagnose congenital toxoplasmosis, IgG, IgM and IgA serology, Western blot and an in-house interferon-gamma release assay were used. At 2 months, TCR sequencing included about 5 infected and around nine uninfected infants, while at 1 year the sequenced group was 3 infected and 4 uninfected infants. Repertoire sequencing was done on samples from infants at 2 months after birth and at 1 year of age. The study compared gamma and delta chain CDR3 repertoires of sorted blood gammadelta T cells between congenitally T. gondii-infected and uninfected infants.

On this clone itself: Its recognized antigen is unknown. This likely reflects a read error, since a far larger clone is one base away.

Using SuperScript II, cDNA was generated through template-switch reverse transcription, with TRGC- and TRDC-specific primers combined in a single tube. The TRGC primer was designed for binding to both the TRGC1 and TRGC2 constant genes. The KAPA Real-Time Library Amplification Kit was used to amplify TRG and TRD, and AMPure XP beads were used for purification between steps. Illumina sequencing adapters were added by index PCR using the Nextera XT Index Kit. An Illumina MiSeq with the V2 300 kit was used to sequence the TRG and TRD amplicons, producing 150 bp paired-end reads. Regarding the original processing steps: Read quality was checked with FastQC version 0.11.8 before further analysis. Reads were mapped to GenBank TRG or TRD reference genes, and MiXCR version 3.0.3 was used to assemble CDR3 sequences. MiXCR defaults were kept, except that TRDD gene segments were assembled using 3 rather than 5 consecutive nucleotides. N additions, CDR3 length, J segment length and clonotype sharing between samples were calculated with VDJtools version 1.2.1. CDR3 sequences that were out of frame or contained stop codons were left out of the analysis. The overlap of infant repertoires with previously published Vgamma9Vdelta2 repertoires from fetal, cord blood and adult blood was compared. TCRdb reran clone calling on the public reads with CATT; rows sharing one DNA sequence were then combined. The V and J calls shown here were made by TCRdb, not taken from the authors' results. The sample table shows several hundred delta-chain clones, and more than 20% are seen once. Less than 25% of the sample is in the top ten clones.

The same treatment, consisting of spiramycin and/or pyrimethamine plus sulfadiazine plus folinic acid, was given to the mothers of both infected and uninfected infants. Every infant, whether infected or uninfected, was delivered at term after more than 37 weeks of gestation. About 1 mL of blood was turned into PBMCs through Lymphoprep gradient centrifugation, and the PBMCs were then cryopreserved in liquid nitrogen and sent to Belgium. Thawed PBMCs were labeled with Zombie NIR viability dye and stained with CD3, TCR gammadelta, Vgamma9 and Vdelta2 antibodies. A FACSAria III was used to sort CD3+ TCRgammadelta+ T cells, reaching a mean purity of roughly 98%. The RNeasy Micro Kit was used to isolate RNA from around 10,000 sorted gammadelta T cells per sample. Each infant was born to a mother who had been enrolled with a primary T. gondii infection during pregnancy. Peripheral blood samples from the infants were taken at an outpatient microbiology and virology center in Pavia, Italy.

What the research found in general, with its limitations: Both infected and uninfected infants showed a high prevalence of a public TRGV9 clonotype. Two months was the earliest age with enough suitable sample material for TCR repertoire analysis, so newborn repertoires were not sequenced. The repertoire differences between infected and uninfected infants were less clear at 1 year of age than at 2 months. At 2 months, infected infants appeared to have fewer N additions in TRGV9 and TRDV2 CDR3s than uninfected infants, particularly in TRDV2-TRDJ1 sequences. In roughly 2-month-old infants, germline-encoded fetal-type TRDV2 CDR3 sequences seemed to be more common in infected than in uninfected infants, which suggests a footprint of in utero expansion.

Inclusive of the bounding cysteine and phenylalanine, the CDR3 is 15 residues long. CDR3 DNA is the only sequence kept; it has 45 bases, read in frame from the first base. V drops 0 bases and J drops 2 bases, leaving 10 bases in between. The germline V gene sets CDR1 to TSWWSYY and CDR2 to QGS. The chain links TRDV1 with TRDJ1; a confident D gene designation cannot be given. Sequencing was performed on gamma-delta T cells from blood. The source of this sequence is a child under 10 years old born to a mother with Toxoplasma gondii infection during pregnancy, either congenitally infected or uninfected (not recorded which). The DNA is TGTGCTCTTGGGGAACTAATGTCTGATACCGATAAACTCATCTTT. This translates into CALGELMSDTDKLIF.